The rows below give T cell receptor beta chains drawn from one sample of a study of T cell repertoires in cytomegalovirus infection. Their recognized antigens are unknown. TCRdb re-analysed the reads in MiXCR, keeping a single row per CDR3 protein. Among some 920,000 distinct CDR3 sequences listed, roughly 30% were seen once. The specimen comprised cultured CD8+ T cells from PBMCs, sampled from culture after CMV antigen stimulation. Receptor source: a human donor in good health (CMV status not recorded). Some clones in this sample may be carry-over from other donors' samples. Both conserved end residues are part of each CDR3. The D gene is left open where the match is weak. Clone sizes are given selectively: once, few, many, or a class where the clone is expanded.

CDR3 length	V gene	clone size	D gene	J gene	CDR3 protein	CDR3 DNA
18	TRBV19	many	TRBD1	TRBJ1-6	CASSTDRSRGSYNSPLHF	TGTGCCAGTAGTACGGACAGGTCCCGGGGCTCCTATAATTCACCCCTCCACTTT
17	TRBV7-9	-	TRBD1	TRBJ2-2	CASRRDRGSGNTGELFF	TGTGCCAGCAGACGGGACAGGGGTTCTGGGAACACCGGGGAGCTGTTTTTT
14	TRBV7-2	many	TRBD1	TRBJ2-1	CASVGQGPYNEQFF	TGTGCCAGCGTGGGACAGGGCCCCTACAATGAGCAGTTCTTC
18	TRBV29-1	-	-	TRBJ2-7	CSVYTYLTTGKGRYEQYF	TGCAGCGTTTACACTTACTTGACAACAGGGAAGGGTCGTTACGAGCAGTACTTC
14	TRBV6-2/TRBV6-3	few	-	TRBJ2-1	CASSMTPYYNEQFF	TGTGCCAGCAGCATGACACCTTACTACAATGAGCAGTTCTTC
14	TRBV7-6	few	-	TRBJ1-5	CASSLDEGDQPQHF	TGTGCCAGCAGCTTAGATGAGGGAGATCAGCCCCAGCATTTT
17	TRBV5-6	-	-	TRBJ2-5	CASSLLRRRFNQETQYF	TGTGCCAGCAGCTTGTTGAGGAGGAGGTTCAACCAAGAGACCCAGTACTTC
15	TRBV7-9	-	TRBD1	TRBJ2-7	CASSFGQGSFPEQYF	TGTGCCAGCAGCTTCGGACAGGGGAGTTTCCCCGAGCAGTACTTC
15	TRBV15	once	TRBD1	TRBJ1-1	CATSRYTGGATEAFF	TGTGCCACCAGCAGGTACACAGGGGGCGCGACTGAAGCTTTCTTT
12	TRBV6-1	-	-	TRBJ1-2	CATLEGYYGYTF	TGTGCCACCCTAGAGGGGTACTATGGCTACACCTTC
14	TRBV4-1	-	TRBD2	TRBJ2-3	CASSHPGGSDTQYF	TGCGCCAGCAGCCATCCGGGGGGATCAGATACGCAGTATTTT
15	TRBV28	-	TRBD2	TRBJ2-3	CASNSLAGTTDTQYF	TGTGCCAGCAACTCGTTAGCGGGGACCACAGATACGCAGTATTTT
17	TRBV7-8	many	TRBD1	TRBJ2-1	CASSWSRDRGAANEQFF	TGTGCCAGCAGCTGGTCCCGGGACAGGGGAGCTGCGAATGAGCAGTTCTTC
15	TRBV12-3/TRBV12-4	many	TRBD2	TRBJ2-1	CASSLLAGAINEQFF	TGTGCCAGCAGTCTCCTAGCGGGGGCCATTAATGAGCAGTTCTTC
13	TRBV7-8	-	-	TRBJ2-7	CVSSVGFSYEQYF	TGTGTCAGCAGCGTCGGGTTTTCCTACGAGCAGTACTTC
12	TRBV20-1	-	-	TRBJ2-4	CSANEGLGIQYF	TGCAGTGCTAACGAGGGGTTGGGCATTCAGTACTTC
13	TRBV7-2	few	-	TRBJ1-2	CASSLPGFYGYTF	TGTGCCAGCAGCTTACCAGGGTTTTATGGCTACACCTTC
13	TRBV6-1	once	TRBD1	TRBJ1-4	CASSYRGFEKLFF	TGTGCCAGCAGTTACAGGGGTTTTGAAAAACTGTTTTTT
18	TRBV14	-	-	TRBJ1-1	CASSQDLGRGNMNTEAFF	TGTGCCAGCAGCCAAGATCTAGGGCGGGGGAACATGAACACTGAAGCTTTCTTT
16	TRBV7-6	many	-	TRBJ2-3	CASSLGAGAFGDTQYF	TGTGCCAGCAGCTTAGGGGCGGGGGCCTTCGGAGATACGCAGTATTTT
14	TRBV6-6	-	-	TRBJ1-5	CASSSRGRLQPQHF	TGTGCCAGCAGTTCGCGAGGGCGGCTCCAGCCCCAGCATTTT
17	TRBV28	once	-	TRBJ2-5	CASSLSPEQGYQETQYF	TGTGCCAGCAGTTTATCCCCCGAACAGGGCTACCAAGAGACCCAGTACTTC
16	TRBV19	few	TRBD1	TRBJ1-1	CASSNLRGRSSTEAFF	TGTGCCAGTAGTAACCTCAGGGGGCGAAGTAGCACTGAAGCTTTCTTT
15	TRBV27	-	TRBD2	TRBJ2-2	CASGALAGVPGELFF	TGTGCCAGCGGGGCCTTAGCGGGGGTTCCCGGGGAGCTGTTTTTT
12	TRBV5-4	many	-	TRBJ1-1	CASIVGGNEAFF	TGTGCCAGCATCGTCGGGGGAAATGAAGCTTTCTTT
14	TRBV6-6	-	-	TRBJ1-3	CASSTLFSGNTIYF	TGTGCCAGTAGCACGCTTTTCTCTGGAAACACCATATATTTT
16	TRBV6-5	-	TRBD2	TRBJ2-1	CASSYSTSGGNNEQFF	TGTGCCAGCAGTTACTCGACTAGCGGGGGTAACAATGAGCAGTTCTTC
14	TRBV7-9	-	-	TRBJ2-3	CASSLRVATDTQYF	TGTGCCAGCAGCTTACGGGTAGCCACAGATACGCAGTATTTT
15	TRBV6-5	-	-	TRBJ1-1	CASSPIPGGNTEAFF	TGTGCCAGCAGTCCCATCCCCGGGGGCAACACTGAAGCTTTCTTT
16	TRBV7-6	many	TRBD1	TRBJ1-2	CASSPPMGQDNYGYTF	TGTGCCAGCAGCCCCCCAATGGGACAGGATAACTATGGCTACACCTTC